This T cell receptor beta chain appears in the sequencing data of a study of blood T cell repertoires in COVID-19. Across the study: Sites across the United States, Italy and Spain contributed samples from acute and convalescent COVID-19. T cells, B-cell-depleted T cells, or PBMCs provided the cDNA or gDNA that served as material.

Under the authors' procedure: Amplification of reference gene primers was used by the study to estimate nucleated cell counts. Profiled with immunoSEQ multiplex PCR; TCRdb holds only in-frame clones, not every one. V, J and clone size derive from that table, while D and trimming were established from the DNA sequence. The table lists 25,000 to 30,000 clones, about 92% of them singletons, with 0.75% to 0.85% in the top ten. This CDR3 is 19 amino acids long. The chain has TRBV21-1 and TRBJ2-7; whether TRBD1, the table's D call, matches the DNA was not checked. TRBV21-1 is classified as a pseudogene. Material: peripheral blood. The origin of this receptor is a woman in her 70s with COVID-19, enrolled during active disease. CDR3 DNA sequence: TGTGCCAGCAGCAAAAGTCGTTGGACAGCCTCAGAGAATTTCTACGAGCAGTACTTC. Translating it yields CASSKSRWTASENFYEQYF.